At least ten counts were recorded for the clone carrying this T cell receptor beta chain. Its antigen is not known. The sample comes from a study of molecular identifiers for immune sequencing clone quantification. Study context: Five aliquots were made in replicates from the RNA of roughly 20,000 or 100,000 naive CD8 cells, and four were sequenced.

General study points: Barcode sharing among identical TCR molecules could make large clones appear smaller.

Each CDR3 protein gets one entry after TCRdb re-called the PCR reads with MiXCR. The sample contains more than 550,000 distinct CDR3 sequences, 25% of which appear only once. Sorting recovered naive CD8 T cells on a CD8+CD4-CCR7+CD45RA+ profile. Germline CDR1 is MNHEY and CDR2 is SMNVEV (reference sequence). The CDR3 extends over 15 amino acids. V lost 4 bases, J lost 5 bases, and 17 bases lay in between. The chain joins TRBV27 to TRBJ1-1, with a weak D call TRBD1 (5 bases). This TCR was sampled from a human donor in good health. Some libraries in this study had Jurkat cell RNA spiked in. The sample consisted of naive CD8+ T cells from blood, with Jurkat cell RNA spiked in. As to subset: FACS-sorted CD8+CD4-CCR7+CD45RA+ naive T cells. The CDR3 loop reads CASSSTGPPGTEAFF. As DNA, the CDR3 is TGTGCCAGCAGTTCAACAGGTCCCCCGGGGACTGAAGCTTTCTTT.